This T cell receptor beta chain was sequenced for a study of HIV-infected children after antiretroviral therapy interruption (dated by TCRdb to between 2018 and 2021). Some background on the complete study: Eight children, all with CD4+ count above 500 and viral load below 50 copies/ml, were included, of whom four were on planned treatment interruption and four were on continuous treatment. The interruption group had a median age of around 9.5 years, and the continuous treatment group had a median age of 8 years. Interruption-arm samples came from week 0, week 12, end of interruption (week 24 or 48), and about 3 years after study end. Exposure to EBV and CMV had been recorded for most participating children. For the continuous-treatment arm, samples from the corresponding weeks 0, 48 and 150 were analyzed. Alongside measurements of thymic output, the study compared TCR repertoires of children on planned treatment interruption with TCR repertoires of children on continuous antiretroviral treatment.

Overall study outcomes, separate from this receptor: The sorted CD45RA+ naive cells might contain minor non-naive CD45RA+ populations, such as EMRA or stem memory cells. In naive CD4+ repertoires of PTI patients, CDR3 sharing between time points fell after interruption began; many sequences were shared between end of interruption and 3 years later. An increase in the naive CD4+ Gini coefficient was observed by the end of treatment interruption, suggesting clonal expansion, and a return to baseline was observed by 3 years. The small number of patients is a limitation of the study, so the data should be interpreted with caution.

Counted from cysteine to phenylalanine, this CDR3 has 13 amino acids. The only DNA kept is the CDR3, 39 bases in frame from the first base. From the germline V gene, CDR1 is SGHRS and CDR2 is YFSETQ. The sample's treatment or condition, from its label and the paper: PENTA 11 planned treatment interruption arm or continuous ART arm. Participants were children from the United Kingdom aged 2 to 15 years who had received at least three-drug ART for at least 24 weeks. Cryopreserved PBMCs with at least 5 million viable cells were required; four candidate patients were excluded for low viable PBMC yield. Naive CD4+ CD45RA+ CD45RO- T cells were FACS-sorted from thawed PBMCs on a FACSAria III cell sorter. After sorting, cells were fixed, and RNA was extracted with the RNeasy FFPE kit and then with the RNeasy Micro kit. Library preparation was by 3' RACE. TCR libraries were built from RNA using a 3' RACE protocol with unique molecular identifiers to correct PCR amplification bias. Amplicon libraries were pooled in groups of up to roughly 12 and sequenced on an Illumina MiSeq using v2 2x250 paired-end chemistry. The study's own analysis went as follows. Decombinator was used to process the reads, assigning V and J genes and CDR3 and applying barcode-based correction of errors and PCR bias. Before the Gini coefficient was calculated with the R ineq package, repertoires were subsampled to the same depth. GLIPH, Hamming distance and a shared triplet metric were used to assess CDR3 similarity. TCRdb cleaned the public reads at Q25 with fastp, built clones with MiXCR and kept in-frame beta chains. For every CDR3 protein sequence, its rows merge into one entry that carries the most common genes and DNA. Clone size and V and J calls follow TCRdb, not the original study. The sample has around 16,000 distinct CDR3 sequences on record, around 3.2% of them singletons. The ten largest clones capture 5% to 6% of the sample.

This clonotype was seen repeatedly, ten times or more. Its antigen remains unidentified. The junction shows a germline mismatch at one end, possibly a read error. The origin of this receptor is a child aged 2-17 years with HIV. Sample: CD45RA+ CD4+ T cells from PBMCs, taken from a donor given antiretroviral therapy, either interrupted or continuous. Read against the paper, the sample's cell subset or site label means: naive CD4+ CD45RA+ CD45RO- T cells. Rearrangement joined TRBV5-1 to TRBJ1-3, with 8 junctional bases fitting TRBD1. CDR3 sequence: CASRTGSENTIYF. The DNA sequence is given as TGCGCCAGCCGGACAGGGTCTGAAAACACCATATATTTT. With the rest looked up from the reference TRBV5-1 and TRBJ1-3 genes rather than sequenced, the full variable domain is KAGVTQTPRYLIKTRGQQVTLSCSPISGHRSVSWYQQTPGQGLQFLFEYFSETQRNKGNFPGRFSGRQFSNSRSEMNVSTLELGDSALYLCASRTGSENTIYFGEGSWLTVV.